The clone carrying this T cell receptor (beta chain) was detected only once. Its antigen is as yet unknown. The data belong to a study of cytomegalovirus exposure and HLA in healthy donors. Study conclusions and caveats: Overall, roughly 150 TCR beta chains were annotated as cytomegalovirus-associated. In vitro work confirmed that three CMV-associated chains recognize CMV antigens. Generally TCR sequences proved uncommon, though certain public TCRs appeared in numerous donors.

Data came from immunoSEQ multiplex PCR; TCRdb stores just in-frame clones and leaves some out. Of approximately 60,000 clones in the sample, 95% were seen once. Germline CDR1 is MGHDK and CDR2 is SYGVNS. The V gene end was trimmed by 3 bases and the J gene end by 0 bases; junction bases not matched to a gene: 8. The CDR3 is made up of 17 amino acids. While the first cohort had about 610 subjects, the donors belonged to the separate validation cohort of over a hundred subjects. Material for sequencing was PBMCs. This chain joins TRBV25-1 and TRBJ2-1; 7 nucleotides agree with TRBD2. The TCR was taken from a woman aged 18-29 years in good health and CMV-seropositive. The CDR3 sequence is CASSEGSGLSSYNEQFF. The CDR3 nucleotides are TGTGCCAGCAGTGAGGGTAGCGGGTTGAGCTCCTACAATGAGCAGTTCTTC.